These T cell receptor beta chains were read from a single sample in a study of blood T cell repertoires in COVID-19. Only in-frame clones appear in the TCRdb table, and some are missing; sequencing was by immunoSEQ multiplex PCR. The data hold approximately 160,000 clones, with around 80% observed a single time. Sequenced sample: peripheral blood. The source of these receptors is a woman older than 75 with acute or convalescent COVID-19. Each CDR3 is given with its conserved first and last residue. D genes are given only for firm matches. Rows give clone size only sometimes, using once, few, many, or a class for an expanded clone.

j_call d_call clone_size v_call cdr3_aa cdr3_nt
TRBJ1-4 NA NA TRBV2 CASSDPGDPTNEKLFF TGTGCCAGCAGTGATCCTGGAGATCCAACTAATGAAAAACTGTTTTTT
TRBJ1-2 NA NA TRBV7-9 CASSLAREASGYTF TGTGCCAGCAGCTTAGCCAGGGAGGCCAGTGGCTACACCTTC
TRBJ1-2 NA NA TRBV19 CASSISGAGFFYGYTF TGTGCCAGTAGTATCAGTGGCGCGGGATTCTTCTATGGCTACACCTTC
TRBJ2-2 TRBD1 NA TRBV7-9 CASIEGQVVNTGELFF TGTGCCAGCATCGAGGGACAGGTGGTTAACACCGGGGAGCTGTTTTTT
TRBJ2-7 TRBD2 NA TRBV6-4 CASSDLAGAGEQYF TGTGCCAGCAGTGATCTAGCGGGAGCGGGGGAGCAGTACTTC
TRBJ2-3 TRBD2 NA TRBV10-2 CASTQGGTGTDTQYF TGCGCCAGCACCCAGGGAGGGACTGGCACAGATACGCAGTATTTT
TRBJ1-2 TRBD1 NA TRBV2 CASSQTGTGIGYTF TGTGCCAGCAGTCAGACCGGGACAGGGATTGGCTACACCTTC
TRBJ2-3 NA NA TRBV4-3 CASSQSGVSADTQYF TGCGCCAGCAGCCAGTCGGGGGTCTCCGCAGATACGCAGTATTTT
TRBJ1-5 TRBD1 NA TRBV13 CASSSGTGRSPQPQHF TGTGCCAGCAGCTCCGGGACAGGGAGATCCCCTCAGCCCCAGCATTTT
TRBJ2-2 NA NA TRBV11-2 CASSLRFGELFF TGTGCCAGCAGTCTACGGTTCGGGGAGCTGTTTTTT
TRBJ1-2 NA NA TRBV5-4 CASSFSRGFYGYTF TGTGCCAGCAGCTTTTCCAGGGGATTCTATGGCTACACCTTC
TRBJ2-3 NA NA TRBV27 CASSLAGTDTQYF TGTGCCAGCAGTTTAGCGGGCACAGATACGCAGTATTTT
TRBJ2-3 TRBD2 NA TRBV10-3 CAISEGLAGVSSDTQYF TGTGCCATCAGTGAGGGGCTAGCGGGAGTCTCTTCAGATACGCAGTATTTT
TRBJ2-2 NA NA TRBV10-1 CASSESGAGTGELFF TGCGCCAGCAGTGAGTCGGGGGCGGGCACCGGGGAGCTGTTTTTT
TRBJ1-3 NA NA TRBV2 CASSESRSGNTIYF TGTGCCAGCAGTGAGAGCAGGTCTGGAAACACCATATATTTT
TRBJ2-5 TRBD2 NA TRBV5-1 CASSLGLATQETQYF TGCGCCAGCAGCTTGGGACTAGCGACACAAGAGACCCAGTACTTC
TRBJ2-7 NA NA TRBV5-1 CASSYTRGPYEQYF TGCGCCAGCAGCTACACCAGGGGCCCCTACGAGCAGTACTTC
TRBJ2-4 TRBD2 once TRBV3-1/TRBV3-2 CASSQGVTAAGGRNIQYF TGTGCCAGCAGCCAAGGGGTCACCGCCGCGGGAGGGAGAAACATTCAGTACTTC
TRBJ2-5 NA NA TRBV19 CASSKGFQETQYF TGTGCCAGTAGTAAGGGGTTCCAAGAGACCCAGTACTTC
TRBJ1-2 NA NA TRBV2 CASSQEEGSYGYTF TGTGCCAGCAGTCAGGAGGAGGGCTCCTATGGCTACACCTTC
TRBJ2-2 TRBD2 NA TRBV2 CASKTSSGSVGELFF TGTGCCAGCAAGACGTCTAGCGGGAGTGTCGGGGAGCTGTTTTTT
TRBJ1-6 NA NA TRBV7-2 CASSLERRSGNSPLHF TGTGCCAGCAGCTTAGAACGGCGGTCCGGTAATTCACCCCTCCACTTT
TRBJ1-1 TRBD1 few TRBV5-1 CASSLAPMVPRRDRGIRAFF TGCGCCAGCAGCTTGGCCCCCATGGTCCCACGACGGGACAGGGGTATTCGAGCTTTCTTT
TRBJ2-5 NA NA TRBV2 CASSESWEKETQYF TGTGCCAGCAGTGAATCTTGGGAGAAAGAGACCCAGTACTTC
TRBJ2-7 TRBD2 NA TRBV19 CASKLAVHEQYF TGTGCCAGTAAACTAGCGGTCCACGAGCAGTACTTC
TRBJ1-5 NA NA TRBV29-1 CSVALNPSRSNQPQHF TGCAGCGTTGCACTCAATCCCAGCAGGAGCAATCAGCCCCAGCATTTT
TRBJ1-5 NA NA TRBV4-1 CASSQGSLSRGGLQPQHF TGCGCCAGCAGCCAGGGTTCGCTGAGCAGGGGAGGGCTTCAGCCCCAGCATTTT
TRBJ2-1 NA NA TRBV27 CASSLQGFGVYNEQFF TGTGCCAGCAGTTTACAGGGATTTGGGGTCTACAATGAGCAGTTCTTC
TRBJ1-2 NA NA TRBV6-2/TRBV6-3 CASSSRDNYGYTF TGTGCCAGCAGTTCCCGGGATAACTATGGCTACACCTTC
TRBJ2-7 TRBD2 NA TRBV5-1 CASSSGGSGYEQYF TGCGCCAGCTCTAGCGGGGGGTCTGGGTACGAGCAGTACTTC
TRBJ1-1 NA NA TRBV6-5 CASIGSDRKNTEAFF TGTGCCAGCATTGGGTCGGACAGAAAGAACACTGAAGCTTTCTTT
TRBJ2-6 NA few TRBV19 CASAGQAGANVLTF TGTGCCAGCGCAGGCCAGGCTGGGGCCAACGTCCTGACTTTC
TRBJ2-1 NA NA TRBV5-6 CASSLYLRHHSYNEQFF TGTGCCAGCAGCTTGTATCTAAGACACCACTCCTACAATGAGCAGTTCTTC
TRBJ2-1 TRBD2 NA TRBV28 CASSLLGGIAGGRDEQFF TGTGCCAGCAGTCTCCTTGGAGGGATAGCGGGAGGTCGAGATGAGCAGTTCTTC
TRBJ2-2 TRBD2 NA TRBV2 CASSELAGRAGELFF TGTGCCAGCAGTGAATTAGCGGGACGGGCCGGGGAGCTGTTTTTT
TRBJ1-3 NA NA TRBV2 CASSEFLSGNTIYF TGTGCCAGCAGTGAATTTCTCTCTGGAAACACCATATATTTT
TRBJ1-3 NA NA TRBV5-4 CASSLQVPGNTIYF TGTGCCAGCAGCTTGCAGGTCCCTGGAAACACCATATATTTT
TRBJ1-1 NA NA TRBV5-4 CASSLGRGTEAFF TGTGCCAGCAGCTTGGGCCGGGGTACTGAAGCTTTCTTT
TRBJ1-1 NA few TRBV6-5 CASSYERWAEAFF TGTGCCAGCAGTTACGAGAGGTGGGCTGAAGCTTTCTTT
TRBJ1-2 TRBD1 NA TRBV19 CASSIGGRGQNGYTF TGTGCCAGTAGTATAGGCGGCAGGGGGCAGAATGGCTACACCTTC
TRBJ1-1 TRBD1 NA TRBV7-2 CASSPKKGQGNTEAFF TGTGCCAGCAGCCCTAAAAAGGGACAGGGGAACACTGAAGCTTTCTTT
TRBJ1-2 NA NA TRBV2 CASSDFPANYGYTF TGTGCCAGCAGTGATTTCCCGGCTAACTATGGCTACACCTTC
TRBJ2-4 NA NA TRBV12-3/TRBV12-4 CASSGGYIQYF TGTGCCAGTTCGGGGGGCTACATTCAGTACTTC
TRBJ1-1 TRBD1 once TRBV7-2 CASSLVWGQMNTEAFF TGTGCCAGCAGCTTAGTATGGGGACAGATGAACACTGAAGCTTTCTTT
TRBJ2-3 TRBD1 NA TRBV5-4 CASSLERQGATDTQYF TGTGCCAGCAGCTTGGAGCGGCAGGGGGCTACAGATACGCAGTATTTT
TRBJ2-6 TRBD1 NA TRBV24-1 CATSGLGTGTGANVLTF TGTGCCACCAGTGGCTTAGGGACAGGGACTGGGGCCAACGTCCTGACTTTC
TRBJ2-4 NA NA TRBV4-1 CASSPGVAKNIQYF TGCGCCAGCAGCCCGGGGGTTGCCAAAAACATTCAGTACTTC